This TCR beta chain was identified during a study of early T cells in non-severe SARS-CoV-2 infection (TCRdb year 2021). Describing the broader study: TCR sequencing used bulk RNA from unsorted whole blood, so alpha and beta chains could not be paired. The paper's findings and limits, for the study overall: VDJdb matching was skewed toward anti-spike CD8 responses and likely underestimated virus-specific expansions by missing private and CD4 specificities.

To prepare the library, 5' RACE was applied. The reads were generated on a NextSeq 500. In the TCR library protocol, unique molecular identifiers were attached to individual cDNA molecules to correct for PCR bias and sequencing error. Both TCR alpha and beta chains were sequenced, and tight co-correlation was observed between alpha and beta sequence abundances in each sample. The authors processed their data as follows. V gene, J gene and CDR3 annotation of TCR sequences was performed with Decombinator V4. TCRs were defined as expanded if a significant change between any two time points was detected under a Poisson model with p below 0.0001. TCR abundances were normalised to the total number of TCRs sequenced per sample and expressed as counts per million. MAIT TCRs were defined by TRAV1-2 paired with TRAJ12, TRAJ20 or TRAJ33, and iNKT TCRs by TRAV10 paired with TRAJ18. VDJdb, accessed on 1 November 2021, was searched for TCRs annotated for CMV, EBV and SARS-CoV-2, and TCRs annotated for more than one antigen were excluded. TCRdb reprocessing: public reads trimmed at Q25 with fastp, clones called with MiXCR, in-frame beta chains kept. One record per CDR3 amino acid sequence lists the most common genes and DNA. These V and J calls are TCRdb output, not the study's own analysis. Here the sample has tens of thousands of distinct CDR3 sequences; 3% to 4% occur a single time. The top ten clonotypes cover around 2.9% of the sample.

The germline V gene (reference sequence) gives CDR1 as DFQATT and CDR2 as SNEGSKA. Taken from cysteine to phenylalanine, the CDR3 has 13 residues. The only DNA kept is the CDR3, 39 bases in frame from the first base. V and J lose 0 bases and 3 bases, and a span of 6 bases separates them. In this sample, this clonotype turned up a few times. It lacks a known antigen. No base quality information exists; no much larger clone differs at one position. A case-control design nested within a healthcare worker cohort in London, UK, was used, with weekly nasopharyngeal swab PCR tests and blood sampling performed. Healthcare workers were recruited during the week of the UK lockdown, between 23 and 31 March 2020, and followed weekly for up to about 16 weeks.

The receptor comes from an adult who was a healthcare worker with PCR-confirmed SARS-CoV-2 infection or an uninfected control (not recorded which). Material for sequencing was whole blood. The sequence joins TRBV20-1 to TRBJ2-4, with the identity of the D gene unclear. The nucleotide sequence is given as TGCAGTGCTAGAGAGGTCTTCAAAAACATTCAGTACTTC. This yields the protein CSAREVFKNIQYF.